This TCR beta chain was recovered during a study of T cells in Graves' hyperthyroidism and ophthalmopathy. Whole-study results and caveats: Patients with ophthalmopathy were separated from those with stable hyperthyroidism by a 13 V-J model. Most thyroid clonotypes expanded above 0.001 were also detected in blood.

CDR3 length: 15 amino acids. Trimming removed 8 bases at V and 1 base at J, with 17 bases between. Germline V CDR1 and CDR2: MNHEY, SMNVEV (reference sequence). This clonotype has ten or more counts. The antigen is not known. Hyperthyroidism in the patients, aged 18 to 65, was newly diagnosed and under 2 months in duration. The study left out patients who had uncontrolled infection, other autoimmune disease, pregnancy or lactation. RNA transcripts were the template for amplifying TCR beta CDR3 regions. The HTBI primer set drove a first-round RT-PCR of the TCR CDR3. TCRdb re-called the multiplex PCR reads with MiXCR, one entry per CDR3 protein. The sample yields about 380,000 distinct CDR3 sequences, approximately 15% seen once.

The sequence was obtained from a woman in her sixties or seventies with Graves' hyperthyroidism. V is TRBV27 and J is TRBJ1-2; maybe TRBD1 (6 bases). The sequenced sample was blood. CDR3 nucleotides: TGTGCCAGCCAACCCACAGGGAGTGTTAACTATGGCTACACCTTC. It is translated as CASQPTGSVNYGYTF.